Listed below are T cell receptor beta chains from one sample, sequenced in a study of cytotoxic CD8 clonotypes in ibrutinib-treated CLL. The data were produced by immunoSEQ multiplex PCR, yet TCRdb's version contains in-frame clones alone and is incomplete. Counted here are 150,000 to 250,000 clones, about 72% occurring once; the ten biggest clones make up 13%. This specimen was PBMCs, taken after 24 months of ibrutinib treatment. These receptors were obtained from a human donor with chronic lymphocytic leukemia. Both conserved end residues are part of each CDR3. Fields, in order: clone size, V gene, J gene, D gene, CDR3 protein, CDR3 DNA. The D gene is left open where the match is weak. Expanded clones are given a class, and other clones once, few, many or no size at all.

.,TRBV30,TRBJ2-3,.,CAWSTRRGTSTDTQYF,TGTGCCTGGAGCACAAGGAGAGGGACCAGCACAGATACGCAGTATTTT
few,TRBV27,TRBJ1-2,.,CASSPGQGYTF,TGTGCCAGCAGTCCCGGACAGGGCTACACCTTC
.,TRBV30,TRBJ2-1,.,CAWSVNSEQFF,TGTGCCTGGAGTGTTAATAGTGAGCAGTTCTTC
.,TRBV29-1,TRBJ2-7,TRBD2,CSALGLPNYEQYF,TGCAGCGCCTTGGGACTACCAAACTACGAGCAGTACTTC
.,TRBV6-1,TRBJ1-2,.,CASSPGNYGYTF,TGTGCCAGCTCCCCTGGGAACTATGGCTACACCTTC
.,TRBV5-1,TRBJ1-2,.,CASNEGGDYGYTF,TGCGCCAGCAACGAGGGGGGAGACTATGGCTACACCTTC
.,TRBV4-1,TRBJ1-5,.,CASSQDGRGSNQPQHF,TGCGCCAGCAGCCAAGACGGCCGGGGTAGCAATCAGCCCCAGCATTTT
.,TRBV5-1,TRBJ2-6,.,CASSHDIPGANVLTF,TGCGCCAGCAGCCATGACATACCTGGGGCCAACGTCCTGACTTTC
.,TRBV6-5,TRBJ2-1,.,CASSYRIPGQFTEQFF,TGTGCCAGCAGTTACCGAATACCGGGACAATTTACCGAGCAGTTCTTC
.,TRBV7-9,TRBJ2-1,.,CASSLEQFYNEQFF,TGTGCCAGCAGCTTAGAACAGTTCTACAATGAGCAGTTCTTC
.,TRBV11-3,TRBJ2-5,.,CASSLEYQETQYF,TGTGCCAGCAGCTTAGAATACCAAGAGACCCAGTACTTC
.,TRBV2,TRBJ2-1,TRBD2,CASIYTTSATNEQFF,TGTGCCAGCATTTATACAACTAGCGCCACCAATGAGCAGTTCTTC
.,TRBV5-1,TRBJ1-1,TRBD1,CASSAGQGGIEAFF,TGCGCCAGCAGCGCCGGACAGGGTGGGATAGAAGCTTTCTTT
once,TRBV6-5,TRBJ2-7,.,CASSPSAANKYEQYF,TGTGCCAGCAGTCCAAGCGCGGCCAACAAGTACGAGCAGTACTTC
.,TRBV7-9,TRBJ2-7,TRBD2,CASSLLGTSGTYEQYF,TGTGCCAGCAGCCTCCTCGGGACTAGCGGTACCTACGAGCAGTACTTC
.,TRBV5-4,TRBJ1-2,TRBD1,CASSSKGQGALGYTF,TGTGCCAGCAGCTCCAAGGGACAGGGGGCGCTAGGCTACACCTTC
once,TRBV18,TRBJ2-6,.,CASSPTGANVLTF,TGTGCCAGCTCACCGACTGGGGCCAACGTCCTGACTTTC
.,TRBV30,TRBJ2-7,TRBD2,CAWRQTSGRSYEQYF,TGTGCCTGGAGACAGACTAGCGGGAGGTCCTACGAGCAGTACTTC
.,TRBV9,TRBJ2-7,.,CASSVGGGLLYEQYF,TGTGCCAGCAGCGTAGGAGGGGGGCTCCTTTACGAGCAGTACTTC
once,TRBV6-5,TRBJ1-2,.,CASSRGGGYTF,TGTGCCAGCAGTAGGGGGGGTGGCTACACCTTC
.,TRBV30,TRBJ1-2,.,CAWSVLGVDGYTF,TGTGCCTGGAGTGTACTGGGGGTTGATGGCTACACCTTC
few,TRBV7-8,TRBJ1-5,TRBD1,CASSSQQGRDQPQHF,TGTGCCAGCAGCAGCCAACAGGGGCGCGATCAGCCCCAGCATTTT
.,TRBV5-1,TRBJ1-1,TRBD1,CASKQTGQMNTEAFF,TGCGCCAGCAAGCAGACGGGACAGATGAACACTGAAGCTTTCTTT
.,TRBV25-1,TRBJ1-2,.,CASSEWGGVENYYGYTF,TGTGCCAGCAGTGAATGGGGAGGGGTAGAAAACTACTATGGCTACACCTTC
.,TRBV27,TRBJ2-7,TRBD2,CASSFRPTSGAPNYEQYF,TGTGCCAGCAGCTTCCGCCCCACTAGCGGGGCACCAAACTACGAGCAGTACTTC
.,TRBV9,TRBJ1-3,TRBD1,CASSVGWGQGNTIYF,TGTGCCAGCAGCGTCGGGTGGGGACAGGGAAACACCATATATTTT
.,TRBV5-1,TRBJ2-7,TRBD2,CASSELAGSYEQYF,TGCGCCAGCAGCGAGCTAGCGGGCTCTTACGAGCAGTACTTC
.,TRBV9,TRBJ2-1,.,CASSKGNAVSSVTNEQFF,TGTGCCAGCTCCAAAGGGAATGCGGTGTCTAGCGTTACGAATGAGCAGTTCTTC
.,TRBV7-2,TRBJ2-1,.,CASSLGSASSYNEQFF,TGTGCCAGCAGCTTAGGGTCGGCGAGCTCCTACAATGAGCAGTTCTTC
.,TRBV9,TRBJ2-5,TRBD2,CASSVQGLAGVETQYF,TGTGCCAGCAGCGTCCAGGGACTAGCGGGAGTAGAGACCCAGTACTTC
.,TRBV18,TRBJ1-4,TRBD1,CASSPTGAWTNEKLFF,TGTGCCAGCTCACCTACAGGGGCTTGGACTAATGAAAAACTGTTTTTT
.,TRBV7-8,TRBJ1-2,TRBD1,CASGMTGGFGGYTF,TGTGCCAGTGGAATGACAGGGGGCTTCGGTGGCTACACCTTC
once,TRBV30,TRBJ2-2,TRBD2,CAWDQGLTSDLPGELFF,TGTGCCTGGGATCAGGGCCTGACTAGCGACCTACCCGGGGAGCTGTTTTTT
few,TRBV10-3,TRBJ2-5,TRBD1,CAISPRGETQYF,TGTGCCATCAGCCCCAGGGGGGAGACCCAGTACTTC
.,TRBV9,TRBJ2-7,.,CASSVAGTSYEQYF,TGTGCCAGCAGCGTAGCGGGCACGTCCTACGAGCAGTACTTC
.,TRBV11-3,TRBJ2-2,.,CASSRQAFGTGELFF,TGTGCCAGCAGTAGGCAGGCATTTGGCACCGGGGAGCTGTTTTTT
.,TRBV11-2,TRBJ2-3,TRBD2,CASSPRGTSGNKVDTQYF,TGTGCCAGCAGCCCAAGAGGGACTAGCGGGAATAAAGTAGATACGCAGTATTTT
once,TRBV5-1,TRBJ2-7,TRBD2,CASSLTAGSSYEQYF,TGCGCCAGCAGCTTGACAGCGGGAAGCTCCTACGAGCAGTACTTC
few,TRBV5-5,TRBJ1-1,.,CASSPTELRKPAEAFF,TGTGCCAGCAGCCCGACAGAATTGCGCAAGCCCGCTGAAGCTTTCTTT
.,TRBV7-2,TRBJ1-4,.,CASSTYRASNEKLFF,TGTGCCAGCAGCACCTACAGGGCCTCTAATGAAAAACTGTTTTTT
.,TRBV7-2,TRBJ2-3,TRBD2,CASSSGLAGSDTQYF,TGTGCCAGCAGCTCAGGACTAGCGGGCTCAGATACGCAGTATTTT
once,TRBV15,TRBJ2-3,.,CATSVGLTTDTQYF,TGTGCCACCAGCGTGGGGCTTACCACAGATACGCAGTATTTT
few,TRBV11-3,TRBJ1-1,.,CASSSTGTEAFF,TGTGCCAGCAGCTCTACAGGCACTGAAGCTTTCTTT
.,TRBV2,TRBJ2-3,.,CASSYSWTDTQYF,TGTGCCAGCAGTTACTCATGGACAGATACGCAGTATTTT
.,TRBV5-6,TRBJ2-7,TRBD2,CASSWAASGSQDEQYF,TGTGCCAGCAGCTGGGCGGCTAGCGGGAGTCAAGACGAGCAGTACTTC
few,TRBV5-8,TRBJ1-5,.,CASSSASQPQHF,TGTGCCAGCAGCTCAGCGAGTCAGCCCCAGCATTTT
.,TRBV7-6,TRBJ2-2,.,CASSSPRANTGELFF,TGTGCCAGCAGCTCCCCCCGGGCAAACACCGGGGAGCTGTTTTTT
.,TRBV7-9,TRBJ2-1,TRBD1,CASSEAGGNEQFF,TGTGCCAGCAGTGAAGCAGGGGGCAATGAGCAGTTCTTC
.,TRBV5-1,TRBJ2-5,.,CASSDYQETQYF,TGCGCCAGCAGCGACTACCAAGAGACCCAGTACTTC
.,TRBV5-6,TRBJ2-5,.,CASSRRGKETQYF,TGTGCCAGCAGCCGAAGAGGAAAAGAGACCCAGTACTTC
.,TRBV4-2,TRBJ2-3,TRBD2,CASSPGGVADTQYF,TGTGCCAGCAGCCCGGGGGGAGTGGCAGATACGCAGTATTTT
once,TRBV25-1,TRBJ1-2,.,CASSHQATGYGYTF,TGTGCCAGCAGTCATCAGGCGACGGGCTATGGCTACACCTTC
.,TRBV4-3,TRBJ2-7,TRBD2,CASSLGLAGSWDYEQYF,TGCGCCAGCAGCCTTGGACTAGCGGGATCGTGGGACTACGAGCAGTACTTC
once,TRBV7-9,TRBJ2-7,TRBD1,CASSRSRDRAPYEQYF,TGTGCCAGCAGCCGCTCCCGGGACAGGGCCCCCTACGAGCAGTACTTC